The present T cell receptor (beta chain) was sequenced within a study of shared clonotypes between healthy human individuals. As regards this clone: Its target is not known.

Broader study findings: Generation probabilities were higher for clonotypes shared across all four sorted-subset donors than for unshared ones.

V lost 5 bases to trimming and J lost 2 bases, with 13 bases between them. The germline CDR1 and CDR2 sequences are SGHAT and FQNNGV. This CDR3 is 14 amino acids long. Clones were sequenced by immunoSEQ multiplex PCR, and TCRdb holds only the in-frame ones, with some missing. There are approximately 1.4 million clones in the sample; nearly 99% occur only once, and about 0.42% lies in the top ten. The chain employs TRBV11-2 and TRBJ2-7; no clear D. This clonotype was obtained from a man aged 25 to 40 in good health. Sequencing was performed on naive CD4+ T cells sorted from blood. Subset here: CD45RA+ positively selected. As DNA, the CDR3 is TGTGCCAGCAGCCCACGTTCCCAACCCTACGAGCAGTACTTC. The encoded protein is CASSPRSQPYEQYF.